This T cell receptor (beta chain) was obtained from a study of blood T cell repertoires in COVID-19. At the level of the study: From T cells, B-cell-depleted T cells, or PBMCs came the material, which was cDNA or gDNA.

In the original processing: For nucleated cells, counts were estimated from reference gene primer amplification. Sequencing was performed with immunoSEQ multiplex PCR; in TCRdb, only in-frame clones are kept and a portion is missing. V and J calls and clone size come straight from that table; D and trimming were deduced from the DNA. The sample shows 83,000 or so clones, around four fifths of them seen only once. V lost 3 bases, J lost 2 bases, and 8 bases lay in between. This CDR3 is built from 13 residues. The receptor was derived from a woman older than 75 with acute or convalescent COVID-19. The chain recombines TRBV12-3 or TRBV12-4 with TRBJ2-7; D is uncertain. Source material: peripheral blood. CDR3 nucleotides: TGTGCCAGCAGTTTTACGGCGGCCTACGAGCAGTACTTC. Protein sequence: CASSFTAAYEQYF.